Shown below are 19 T cell receptor beta chains from a single sample sequenced in a study of shared clonotypes between healthy human individuals. Using immunoSEQ multiplex PCR, the repertoire was profiled, and TCRdb retains in-frame clones only, with some absent. The sample lists about 1 million clones; around four fifths were seen once. Source material: memory CD4+ T cells sorted from blood. Subset denoted: CD45RA-negative fraction. These receptors all stem from a man aged 18 to 30 in good health.

Notes on this clone: Other DNA variants within this sample encode the same CDR3. The V gene is TRBV11-2, the J gene TRBJ2-5; no reliable D call. The CDR3 contains 13 residues. Germline lookup yields CDR1 SGHAT and CDR2 FQNNGV. V was trimmed by 1 base and J by 5 bases, leaving 8 bases between them. The CDR3 here is CASSLGVRETQYF. The CDR3 DNA is TGTGCCAGCAGCTTAGGGGTCCGGGAGACCCAGTACTTC.

J is TRBJ1-6 and V is TRBV23-1; D remains ambiguous. TRBV23-1 carries the ORF label, with uncertain function. Trimming removed 11 bases at V and 9 bases at J, with 14 bases between. The CDR3 length is 12 residues. Here the CDR3 DNA reads TGCGCCGACGGACCACAGAGTTCACCCCTCCACTTT. Translation gives CADGPQSSPLHF.

The chain combines TRBV2 with TRBJ1-2; no firm D call. The CDR3 extends over 13 amino acids. V lost 1 base to trimming and J lost 2 bases, with 5 bases between them. The germline V gene encodes CDR1 SNHLY and CDR2 FYNNEI. The chain's CDR3 is CASSEGVNYGYTF. The DNA for the CDR3 is TGTGCCAGCAGTGAAGGCGTAAACTATGGCTACACCTTC.

This clone came up a few times. The chain links TRBV2 to TRBJ1-2; maybe TRBD1 (6 bases). V lost 3 bases to trimming and J lost 2 bases, with 13 bases between them. The CDR3 contains 15 residues. CDR1 and CDR2 from the germline V gene are SNHLY and FYNNEI. The CDR3 nucleotides read TGTGCCAGCAGTGACAACAGGGCTACCAACTATGGCTACACCTTC. Its translation: CASSDNRATNYGYTF.

The CDR3 DNA reads as TGTGCCAGCAGCTTAGGGCGGGAGTCCCACGAGCAGTACTTC. Protein product: CASSLGRESHEQYF. This chain joins TRBV7-2 and TRBJ2-7, with 7 bases aligning to TRBD2. CDR1 is SGHTA and CDR2 is FQGNSA in the germline V gene. The CDR3 runs 14 residues. With V trimmed by 1 base and J by 5 bases, 5 bases remained unmatched.

The chain recombines TRBV27 with TRBJ2-7; weak D call: TRBD2 (5 bases). Germline CDR1 reads MNHEY; CDR2 reads SMNVEV (reference sequence). CDR3 length: 15 residues. Trimming pared 4 bases from V and 4 bases from J, leaving 17 bases between. The CDR3 protein is CASSYQTGSKYEQYF. CDR3 nucleotides: TGTGCCAGCAGTTACCAAACGGGGAGTAAGTACGAGCAGTACTTC.

The rearrangement uses TRBV7-8 and TRBJ2-1; weak D call: TRBD2 (6 bases). The V gene lost 5 bases and the J gene lost 8 bases, with 13 bases spanning the gap. CDR3 length: 13 amino acids. The germline CDR1 and CDR2 sequences are SGHVS and FQNEAQ. The CDR3 loop is CASSLPTGDEQFF. CDR3 bases: TGTGCCAGCAGCCTCCCGACGGGGGATGAGCAGTTCTTC.

The chain has TRBV10-1 and TRBJ1-3; the match to TRBD1 covers 9 bases. Germline V gene sequence: CDR1 WNHNN, CDR2 SYGVQD (reference sequence). V lost 6 bases, J lost 4 bases, and 7 bases stayed unmatched. This CDR3 contains 15 residues. CDR3 residues: CASSTGQGKGNTIYF. DNA of the CDR3: TGCGCCAGCAGCACCGGACAGGGGAAAGGAAACACCATATATTTT.

As regards this clone: The junction does not match germline at one end; this may be a read error. This chain joins TRBV6-5 and TRBJ2-3, with D possibly TRBD2 on 6 matching bases. Germline-derived CDR1 and CDR2 are MNHEY and SVGAGI. The CDR3 totals 14 residues. CDR3 in DNA: TGTGCCAGCAGTACGGGGGACTCCACATATACGCAGTATTTT. Protein product: CASSTGDSTYTQYF.

The CDR3, as DNA: TGTGCCAGCAGCTTCTCAGGGGTCGGGGAGTTACCCCTCCACTTT. This sequence encodes CASSFSGVGELPLHF. The chain links TRBV28 to TRBJ1-6, with D maybe TRBD1 (6 bases). V was clipped by 6 bases and J by 12 bases, with 21 bases between them. The CDR3 runs to 15 residues. The V gene's germline CDR1 is MDHEN and CDR2 SYDVKM. Based on the CDR3 plus reference TRBV28 and TRBJ1-6, the full variable domain is DVKVTQSSRYLVKRTGEKVFLECVQDMDHENMFWYRQDPGLGLRLIYFSYDVKMKEKGDIPEGYSVSREKKERFSLILESASTNQTSMYLCASSFSGVGELPLHFGNGTRLTVT.

The chain couples TRBV10-2 to TRBJ2-5, with TRBD1 matching 7 bases. This CDR3 is 14 amino acids long. J lost 5 bases, V lost 3 bases, and 6 bases had no gene match. Germline-derived CDR1 and CDR2 are WSHSY and SAAADI. CDR3 nucleotide sequence: TGCGCCAGCAGTGAAACAGGGGCGGATGAGACCCAGTACTTC. Translated: CASSETGADETQYF.

This clone occurred once. V and J are TRBV6-5 and TRBJ2-6, with a tentative D call TRBD2 (5 bases). In germline, CDR1 is MNHEY, CDR2 SVGAGI. With 6 bases removed from V and 6 bases from J, the gap between germline ends came to 9 bases. This CDR3 is 13 amino acids long. The CDR3 DNA follows: TGTGCCAGCAGGGACTTAACGGCCAACGTCCTGACTTTC. Protein product: CASRDLTANVLTF.

The CDR3 coding sequence is TGTGCCAGCAGTGATAAGGGACTCCCTTTAGCCAAAAACATTCAGTACTTC. It specifies CASSDKGLPLAKNIQYF. This rearrangement joins TRBV5-4 to TRBJ2-4, with a weak D call TRBD2 (6 bases). The V and J ends lost 5 bases and 0 bases respectively, with 18 bases between them. The germline V gene encodes CDR1 SGHNT and CDR2 YYREEE (reference sequence). The CDR3 spans 17 residues.

This clone was detected only once. The chain combines TRBV6-6 with TRBJ2-4; D unclear. There are 11 residues in the CDR3. V was shortened by 6 bases and J by 9 bases, with 9 bases between the two germline ends. Germline loops: CDR1 MNHNY, CDR2 SVGAGI (reference sequence). CDR3 protein: CASRALGIQYF. The CDR3, as DNA: TGTGCCAGCAGGGCCCTTGGCATTCAGTACTTC.

The chain is built from TRBV18 and TRBJ1-2; D possibly corresponds to TRBD1 (6 bases). Looked up from germline, CDR1 is KGHSH and CDR2 is LQKENI. The CDR3 consists of 13 residues. V lost 1 base and J 4 bases, leaving 7 bases between the germline ends. The CDR3 region has the DNA TGTGCCAGCTCACCACAGGGGGGCTATGGCTACACCTTC. Protein: CASSPQGGYGYTF. Supplemented by reference TRBV18 and TRBJ1-2, the full variable domain reads NAGVMQNPRHLVRRRGQEARLRCSPMKGHSHVYWYRQLPEEGLKFMVYLQKENIIDESGMPKERFSAEFPKEGPSILRIQQVVRGDSAAYFCASSPQGGYGYTFGSGTRLTVV.

The chain joins TRBV6-5 to TRBJ2-1; TRBD1 matches at 8 bases. This CDR3 has 14 amino acids. Germline lookup yields CDR1 MNHEY and CDR2 SVGAGI. With V trimmed by 5 bases and J by 6 bases, 6 bases remained unmatched. Here the CDR3 DNA reads TGTGCCAGCAGTCGCCGGGACAGGAGCAATGAGCAGTTCTTC. Amino acid sequence: CASSRRDRSNEQFF.

This clone appeared many times. The V call is TRBV6-5, the J call TRBJ1-2; 9 nucleotides match TRBD1. Trimming took 7 bases from V and 6 from J; bases not matched to a gene: 9. Germline lookup yields CDR1 MNHEY and CDR2 SVGAGI. CDR3 length equals 14 residues. The CDR3 bases are TGTGCCAGCAAATTAACAGGGGGCGTAGATGGCTACACCTTC. Amino acids: CASKLTGGVDGYTF.

J is TRBJ2-3 and V is TRBV4-3; unclear D gene. This CDR3 is 15 amino acids long. Trimming cost V 1 base and J 2 bases, with 10 bases left between them. Germline V gives CDR1 LGHNA, CDR2 YSLEER. As DNA, the CDR3 is TGCGCCAGCAGCCAAGGAGGAGCGAACACAGATACGCAGTATTTT. It yields the protein CASSQGGANTDTQYF.

CDR3 sequence: CASSQFDRMNYGYTF. The CDR3 nucleotides read TGCGCCAGCAGCCAATTTGACAGGATGAACTATGGCTACACCTTC. V and J are TRBV4-3 and TRBJ1-2, with D possibly being TRBD1 (6 bases). Germline loops: CDR1 LGHNA, CDR2 YSLEER. The CDR3 runs 15 residues. V was trimmed by 2 bases and J by 2 bases, leaving 12 bases between them.